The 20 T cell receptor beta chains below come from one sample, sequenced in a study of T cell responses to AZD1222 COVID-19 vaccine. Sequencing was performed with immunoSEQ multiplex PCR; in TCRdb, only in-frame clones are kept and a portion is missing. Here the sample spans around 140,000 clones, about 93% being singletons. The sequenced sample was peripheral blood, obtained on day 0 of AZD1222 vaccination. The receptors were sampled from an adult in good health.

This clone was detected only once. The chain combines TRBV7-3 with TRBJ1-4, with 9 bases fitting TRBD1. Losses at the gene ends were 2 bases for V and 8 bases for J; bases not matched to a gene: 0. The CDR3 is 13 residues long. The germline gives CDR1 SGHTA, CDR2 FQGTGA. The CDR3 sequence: CASSLGQGEKLFF. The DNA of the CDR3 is TGTGCCAGCAGCTTAGGACAGGGGGAAAAACTGTTTTTT.

The CDR3 nucleotides are TGTGCCAGCAGCGTAAAGGGGGGAACTAATGAAAAACTGTTTTTT. Translating it yields CASSVKGGTNEKLFF. This chain connects TRBV9 to TRBJ1-4; D may be TRBD1 (6 bases). The CDR3 sequence is 15 residues long. Germline assignment: CDR1 SGDLS and CDR2 YYNGEE. Trimming shortened V by 1 base and J by 1 base, and 8 bases separated the two germline ends. Full variable domain (outside the CDR3, taken from reference TRBV9 and TRBJ1-4): DSGVTQTPKHLITATGQRVTLRCSPRSGDLSVYWYQQSLDQGLQFLIQYYNGEERAKGNILERFSAQQFPDLHSELNLSSLELGDSALYFCASSVKGGTNEKLFFGSGTQLSVL.

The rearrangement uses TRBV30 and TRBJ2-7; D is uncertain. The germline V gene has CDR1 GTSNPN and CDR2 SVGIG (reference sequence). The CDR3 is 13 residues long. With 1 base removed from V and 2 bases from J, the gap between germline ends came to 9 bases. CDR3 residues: CAWSAQRAYEQYF. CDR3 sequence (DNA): TGTGCCTGGAGTGCTCAGCGAGCCTACGAGCAGTACTTC.

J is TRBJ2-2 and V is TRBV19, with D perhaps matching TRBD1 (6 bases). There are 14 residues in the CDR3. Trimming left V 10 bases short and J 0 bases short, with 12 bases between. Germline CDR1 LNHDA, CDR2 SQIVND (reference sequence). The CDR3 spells CATTDSANTGELFF. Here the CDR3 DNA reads TGTGCCACCACGGACAGTGCGAACACCGGGGAGCTGTTTTTT.

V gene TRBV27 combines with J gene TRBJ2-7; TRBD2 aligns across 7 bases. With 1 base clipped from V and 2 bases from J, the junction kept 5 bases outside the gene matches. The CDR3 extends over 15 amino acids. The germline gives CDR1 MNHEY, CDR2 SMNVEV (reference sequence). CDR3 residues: CASSLLESGTYEQYF. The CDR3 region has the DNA TGTGCCAGCAGTTTATTGGAAAGCGGGACCTACGAGCAGTACTTC.

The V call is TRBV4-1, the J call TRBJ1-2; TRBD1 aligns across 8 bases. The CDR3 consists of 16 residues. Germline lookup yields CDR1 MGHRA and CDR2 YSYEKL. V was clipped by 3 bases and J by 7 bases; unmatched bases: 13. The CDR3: CASSHYFPGQDVGYTF. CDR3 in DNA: TGCGCCAGCAGCCACTATTTCCCGGGACAGGATGTTGGCTACACCTTC.

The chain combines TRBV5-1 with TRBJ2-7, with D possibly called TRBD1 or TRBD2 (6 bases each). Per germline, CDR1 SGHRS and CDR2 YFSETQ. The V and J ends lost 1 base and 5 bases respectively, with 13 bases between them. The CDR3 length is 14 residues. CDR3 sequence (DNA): TGCGCCAGCAGCTTGTTTTCGGGGGCGGACGAGCAGTACTTC. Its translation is CASSLFSGADEQYF.

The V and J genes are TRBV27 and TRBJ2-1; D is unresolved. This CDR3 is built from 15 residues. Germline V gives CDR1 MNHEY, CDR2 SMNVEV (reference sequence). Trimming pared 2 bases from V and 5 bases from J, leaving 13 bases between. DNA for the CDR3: TGTGCCAGCAGTTTAGATGCACGAGGAGACAATGAGCAGTTCTTC. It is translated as CASSLDARGDNEQFF.

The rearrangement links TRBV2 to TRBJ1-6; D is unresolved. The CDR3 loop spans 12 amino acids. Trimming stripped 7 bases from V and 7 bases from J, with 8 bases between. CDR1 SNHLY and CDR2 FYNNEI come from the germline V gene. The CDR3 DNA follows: TGTGCCAGCATAGAAGGGAATTCACCCCTCCACTTT. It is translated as CASIEGNSPLHF.

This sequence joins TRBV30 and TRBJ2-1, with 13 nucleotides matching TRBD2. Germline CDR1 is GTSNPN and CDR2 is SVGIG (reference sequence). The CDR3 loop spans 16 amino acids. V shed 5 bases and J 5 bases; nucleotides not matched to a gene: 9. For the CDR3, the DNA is TGTGCCTGGGGGAAGGGGACTAGCGGGAACGACAATGAGCAGTTCTTC. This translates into CAWGKGTSGNDNEQFF.

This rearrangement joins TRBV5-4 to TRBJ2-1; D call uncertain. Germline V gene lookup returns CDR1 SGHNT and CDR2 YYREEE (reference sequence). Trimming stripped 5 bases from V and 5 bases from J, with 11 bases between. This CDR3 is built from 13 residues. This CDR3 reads CASRPGLHNEQFF. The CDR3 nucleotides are TGTGCCAGCAGGCCGGGCCTGCACAATGAGCAGTTCTTC.

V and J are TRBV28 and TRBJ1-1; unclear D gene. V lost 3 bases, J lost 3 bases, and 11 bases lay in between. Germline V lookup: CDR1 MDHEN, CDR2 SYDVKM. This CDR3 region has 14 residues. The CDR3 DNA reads TGTGCCAGCAGTTTGATAGGCAGCTACACTGAAGCTTTCTTT. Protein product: CASSLIGSYTEAFF. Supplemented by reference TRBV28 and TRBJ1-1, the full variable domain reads DVKVTQSSRYLVKRTGEKVFLECVQDMDHENMFWYRQDPGLGLRLIYFSYDVKMKEKGDIPEGYSVSREKKERFSLILESASTNQTSMYLCASSLIGSYTEAFFGQGTRLTVV.

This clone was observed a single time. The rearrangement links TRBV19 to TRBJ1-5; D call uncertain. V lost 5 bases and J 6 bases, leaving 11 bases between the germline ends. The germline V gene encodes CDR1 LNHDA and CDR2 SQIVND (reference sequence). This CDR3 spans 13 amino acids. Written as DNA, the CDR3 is TGTGCCAGTAGTGAGGGATTTGGTCAGCCCCAGCATTTT. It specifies CASSEGFGQPQHF.

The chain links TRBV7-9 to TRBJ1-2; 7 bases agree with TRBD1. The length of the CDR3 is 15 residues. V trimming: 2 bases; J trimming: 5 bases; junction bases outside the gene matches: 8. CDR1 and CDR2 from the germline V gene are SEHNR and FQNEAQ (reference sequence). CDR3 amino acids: CASSLLGRGQYGYTF. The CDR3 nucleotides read TGTGCCAGCAGCTTATTAGGTCGGGGACAGTATGGCTACACCTTC.

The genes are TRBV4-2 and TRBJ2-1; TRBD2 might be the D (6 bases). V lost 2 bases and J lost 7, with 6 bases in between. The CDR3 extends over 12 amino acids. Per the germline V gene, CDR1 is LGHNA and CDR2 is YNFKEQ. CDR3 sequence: CASSQSGNEQFF. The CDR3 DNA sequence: TGTGCCAGCAGCCAAAGCGGGAATGAGCAGTTCTTC.

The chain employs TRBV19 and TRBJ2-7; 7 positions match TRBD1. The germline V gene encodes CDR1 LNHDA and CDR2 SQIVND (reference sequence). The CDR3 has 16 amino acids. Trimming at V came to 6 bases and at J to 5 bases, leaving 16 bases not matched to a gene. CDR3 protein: CASRTRTGSARDEQYF. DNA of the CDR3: TGTGCCAGTAGGACCAGGACAGGTTCCGCTCGGGACGAGCAGTACTTC.

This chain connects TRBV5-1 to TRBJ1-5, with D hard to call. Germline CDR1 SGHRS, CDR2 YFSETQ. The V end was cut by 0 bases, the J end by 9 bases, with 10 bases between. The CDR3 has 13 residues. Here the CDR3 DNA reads TGCGCCAGCAGCTTGGAGGGTCCTTGGCCCCAGCATTTT. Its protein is CASSLEGPWPQHF.

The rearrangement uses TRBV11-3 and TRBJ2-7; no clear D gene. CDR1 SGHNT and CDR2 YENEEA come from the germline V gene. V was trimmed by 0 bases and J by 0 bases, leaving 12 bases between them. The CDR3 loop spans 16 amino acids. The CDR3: CASSLEKGGGSYEQYF. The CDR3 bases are TGTGCCAGCAGCTTAGAAAAGGGTGGCGGCTCCTACGAGCAGTACTTC.

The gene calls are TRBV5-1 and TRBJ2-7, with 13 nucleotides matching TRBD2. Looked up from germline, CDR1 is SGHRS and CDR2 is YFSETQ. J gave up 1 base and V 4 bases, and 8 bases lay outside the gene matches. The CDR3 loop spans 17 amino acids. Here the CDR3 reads CASSPGTSGVGSYEQYF. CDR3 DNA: TGCGCCAGCAGCCCAGGGACTAGCGGGGTTGGGTCCTACGAGCAGTACTTC.

The CDR3 DNA reads TGTGCCCCACATTCAGGAGGGCCTTATAGCAATCAGCCCCAGCATTTT. Protein: CAPHSGGPYSNQPQHF. The chain employs TRBV21-1 and TRBJ1-5. TRBV21-1 is an annotated pseudogene. The CDR3 consists of 16 residues.